Listed below are T cell receptor beta chains from one sample, sequenced in a study of T cell repertoires in cytomegalovirus infection. No antigen has been assigned to these receptors. A single record per CDR3 protein comes from TCRdb applying MiXCR to the reads. In the table there are about 110,000 distinct CDR3 sequences, 10% of which are singletons. The material sequenced was PBMCs, sequenced either directly or after in vitro stimulation (not recorded which). The source of these receptors is a human donor in good health (CMV status not recorded). Some clones in this sample may be carry-over from other donors' samples. The conserved cysteine and the conserved F or W are not part of the CDR3 here. The order of the fields is J gene, D gene, V gene, CDR3 protein. A D gene is named only where the DNA matches it firmly.

TRBJ2-3,TRBD2,TRBV7-2,ASSFVRVAGYTDTQY
TRBJ2-3,TRBD2,TRBV28,ASSFPTSGSLSGDTQY
TRBJ2-2,-,TRBV11-2,ASSLQTGNTGELF
TRBJ1-5,TRBD1,TRBV6-2/TRBV6-3,ASNDRVGISGNQPQH
TRBJ2-5,-,TRBV29-1,SVRPEAQY
TRBJ1-1,-,TRBV7-8,ASSPRGSYTEAF
TRBJ2-5,-,TRBV20-1,SARASWETQY
TRBJ1-6,TRBD1,TRBV7-9,ASSEQGASSPLH
TRBJ1-5,-,TRBV19,ASSTRSLPYQPQH
TRBJ1-5,-,TRBV15,ATSRDGGTLNQPQH
TRBJ1-1,-,TRBV28,ATKQASVPEAF
TRBJ1-2,-,TRBV7-6,ASSPDGQYGYT
TRBJ2-5,-,TRBV20-1,SASSTSSETQY
TRBJ1-4,TRBD1,TRBV20-1,SAEHRDSDGKLF
TRBJ2-7,-,TRBV11-1,ASSAYINSYEQY
TRBJ2-5,-,TRBV11-2,ASSTYFGQSAETQY